This T cell receptor (beta chain) was captured by sequencing in a study of cytomegalovirus exposure and HLA in healthy donors. Germline loops: CDR1 KGHSH, CDR2 LQKENI. The CDR3 is made up of 16 amino acids. Deletions cut 1 base from V and 8 bases from J, with 17 bases between. About this clone: Its antigen is not identified.

Amplification used 60 Vbeta primers and 13 Jbeta primers. Repertoires were generated with immunoSEQ multiplex PCR, while TCRdb's copy carries only in-frame clones and drops some. Of 170,000 or so clones in the sample, about 80% were seen once. Study-wide results and caveats: Later work found most CMV-associated TCR beta chains apparently HLA-restricted. In a later analysis, at a false discovery rate of 0.05, approximately 16,000 TCR beta sequences were associated with HLA alleles. A reported reduction in N-insertions relative to the roughly 700-donor mean was seen in an Asian-associated ancestry cluster in a later analysis. A classifier reportedly called cytomegalovirus status with high sensitivity and specificity.

Sequenced sample: PBMCs. The sequence derives from a woman in her 30s in good health and CMV-seronegative. The chain recombines TRBV18 with TRBJ2-2; D perhaps matches TRBD1 (5 bases). The CDR3 here is CASSPQEKGNAGELFF. In nucleotides, the CDR3 is TGTGCCAGCTCACCACAAGAGAAGGGGAATGCGGGGGAGCTGTTTTTT.